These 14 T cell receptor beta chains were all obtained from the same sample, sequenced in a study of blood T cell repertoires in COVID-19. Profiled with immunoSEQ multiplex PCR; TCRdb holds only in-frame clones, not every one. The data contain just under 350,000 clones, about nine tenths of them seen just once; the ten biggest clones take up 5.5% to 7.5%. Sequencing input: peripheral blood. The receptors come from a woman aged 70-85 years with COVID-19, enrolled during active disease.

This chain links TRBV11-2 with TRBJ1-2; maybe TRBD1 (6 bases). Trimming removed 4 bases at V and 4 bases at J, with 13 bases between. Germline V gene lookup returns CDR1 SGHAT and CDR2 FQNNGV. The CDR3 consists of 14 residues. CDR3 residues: CASSSTTGPYGYTF. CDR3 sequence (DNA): TGTGCCAGCAGCTCAACAACAGGGCCCTATGGCTACACCTTC. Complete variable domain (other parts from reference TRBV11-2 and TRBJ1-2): EAGVAQSPRYKIIEKRQSVAFWCNPISGHATLYWYQQILGQGPKLLIQFQNNGVVDDSQLPKDRFSAERLKGVDSTLKIQPAKLEDSAVYLCASSSTTGPYGYTFGSGTRLTVV.

The DNA for the CDR3 is TGTGCCAGCAGTCCTTCTTTCGGGGCCTACGAGCAGTACTTC. It codes for CASSPSFGAYEQYF. This chain connects TRBV28 to TRBJ2-7; D may be TRBD2 (5 bases). Germline V gene sequence: CDR1 MDHEN, CDR2 SYDVKM. The CDR3 covers 14 residues. Trimming took 5 bases from V and 2 from J, leaving 13 bases between them.

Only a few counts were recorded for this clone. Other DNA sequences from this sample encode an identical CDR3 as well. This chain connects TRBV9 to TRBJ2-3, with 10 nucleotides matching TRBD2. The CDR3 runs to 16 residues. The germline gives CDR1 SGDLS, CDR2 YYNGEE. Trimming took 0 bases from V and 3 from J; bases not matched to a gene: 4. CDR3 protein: CASSVEVSGGTDTQYF. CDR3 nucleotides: TGTGCCAGCAGCGTAGAGGTTAGCGGGGGGACAGATACGCAGTATTTT.

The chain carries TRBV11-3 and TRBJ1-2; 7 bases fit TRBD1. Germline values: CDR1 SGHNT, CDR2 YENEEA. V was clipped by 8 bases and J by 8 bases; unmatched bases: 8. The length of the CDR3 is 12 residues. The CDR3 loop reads CASRRQGRGYTF. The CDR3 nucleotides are TGTGCCAGCCGGCGACAGGGTCGGGGCTACACCTTC.

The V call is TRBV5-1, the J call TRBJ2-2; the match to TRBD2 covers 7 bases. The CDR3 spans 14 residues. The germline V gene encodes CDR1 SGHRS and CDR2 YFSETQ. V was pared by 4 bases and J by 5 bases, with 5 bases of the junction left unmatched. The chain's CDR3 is CASSTSVGTGELFF. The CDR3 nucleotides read TGCGCCAGCAGCACTAGCGTGGGGACCGGGGAGCTGTTTTTT.

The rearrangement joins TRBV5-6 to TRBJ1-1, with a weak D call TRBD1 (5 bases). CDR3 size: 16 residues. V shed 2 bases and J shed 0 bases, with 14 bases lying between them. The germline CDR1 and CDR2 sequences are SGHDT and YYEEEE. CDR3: CASSLWGLAMNTEAFF. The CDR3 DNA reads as TGTGCCAGCAGCTTATGGGGACTTGCCATGAACACTGAAGCTTTCTTT. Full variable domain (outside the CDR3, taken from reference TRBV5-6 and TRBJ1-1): DAGVTQSPTHLIKTRGQQVTLRCSPKSGHDTVSWYQQALGQGPQFIFQYYEEEERQRGNFPDRFSGHQFPNYSSELNVNALLLGDSALYLCASSLWGLAMNTEAFFGQGTRLTVV.

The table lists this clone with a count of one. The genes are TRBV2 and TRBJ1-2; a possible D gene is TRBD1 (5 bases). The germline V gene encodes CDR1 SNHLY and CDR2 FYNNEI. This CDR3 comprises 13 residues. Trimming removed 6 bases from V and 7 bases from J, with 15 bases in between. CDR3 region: CASSRDARGGYTF. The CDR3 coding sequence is TGTGCCAGCAGCCGCGACGCTAGGGGTGGCTACACCTTC.

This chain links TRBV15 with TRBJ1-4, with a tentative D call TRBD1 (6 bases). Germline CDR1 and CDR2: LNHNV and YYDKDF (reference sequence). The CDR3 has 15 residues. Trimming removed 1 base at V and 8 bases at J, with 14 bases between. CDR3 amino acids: CATSRGTGIEEKLFF. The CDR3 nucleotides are TGTGCCACCAGCAGAGGAACAGGGATTGAAGAAAAACTGTTTTTT.

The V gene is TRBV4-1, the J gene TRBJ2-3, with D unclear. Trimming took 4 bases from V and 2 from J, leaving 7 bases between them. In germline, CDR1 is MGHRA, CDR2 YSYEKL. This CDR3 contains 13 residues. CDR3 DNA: TGCGCCAGCAGCCTCGTCGTCACAGATACGCAGTATTTT. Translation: CASSLVVTDTQYF.

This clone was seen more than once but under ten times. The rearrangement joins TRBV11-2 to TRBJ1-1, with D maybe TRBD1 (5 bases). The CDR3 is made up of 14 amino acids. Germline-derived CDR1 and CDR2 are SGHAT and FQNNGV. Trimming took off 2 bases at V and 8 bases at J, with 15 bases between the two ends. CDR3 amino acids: CASSLFRGRGEAFF. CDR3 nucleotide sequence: TGTGCCAGCAGCTTATTTAGGGGTAGAGGAGAAGCTTTCTTT.

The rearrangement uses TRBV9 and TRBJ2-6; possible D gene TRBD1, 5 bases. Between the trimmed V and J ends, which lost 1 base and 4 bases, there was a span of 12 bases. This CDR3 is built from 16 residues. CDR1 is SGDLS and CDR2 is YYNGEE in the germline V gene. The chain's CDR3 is CASSVMQGVGANVLTF. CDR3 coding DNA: TGTGCCAGCAGCGTAATGCAAGGGGTCGGGGCCAACGTCCTGACTTTC. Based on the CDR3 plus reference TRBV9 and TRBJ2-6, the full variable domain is DSGVTQTPKHLITATGQRVTLRCSPRSGDLSVYWYQQSLDQGLQFLIQYYNGEERAKGNILERFSAQQFPDLHSELNLSSLELGDSALYFCASSVMQGVGANVLTFGAGSRLTVL.

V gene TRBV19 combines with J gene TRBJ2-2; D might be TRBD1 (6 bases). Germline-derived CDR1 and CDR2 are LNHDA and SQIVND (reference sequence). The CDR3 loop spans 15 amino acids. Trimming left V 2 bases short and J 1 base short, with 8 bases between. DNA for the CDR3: TGTGCCAGTAGTATATTGGGACAGAACACCGGGGAGCTGTTTTTT. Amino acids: CASSILGQNTGELFF.

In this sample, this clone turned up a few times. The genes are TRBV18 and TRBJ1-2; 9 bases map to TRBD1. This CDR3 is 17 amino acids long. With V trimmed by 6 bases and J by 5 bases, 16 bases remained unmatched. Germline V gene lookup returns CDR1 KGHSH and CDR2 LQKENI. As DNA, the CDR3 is TGTGCCAGCTCCCCAGGGACAGGGAAAGTCTCTACTTATGGCTACACCTTC. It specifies CASSPGTGKVSTYGYTF.

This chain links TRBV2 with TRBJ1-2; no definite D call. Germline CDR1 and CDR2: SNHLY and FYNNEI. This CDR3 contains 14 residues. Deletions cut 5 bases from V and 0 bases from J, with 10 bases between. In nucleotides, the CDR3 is TGTGCCAGCAGTCTGGAGTTCGCTAACTATGGCTACACCTTC. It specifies CASSLEFANYGYTF.